The 12 T cell receptor beta chains given below trace back to one sample, sequenced in a study of immune evolution from preneoplasia to lung adenocarcinoma. Produced via immunoSEQ multiplex PCR; TCRdb's table is partial and in-frame only. The sample carries some 5,200 clones, about 80% recorded once. The sequencing input was FFPE normal lung tissue adjacent to the tumor. These receptors were obtained from a person between 45 and 75 years old with lung adenocarcinoma.

This rearrangement joins TRBV4-1 to TRBJ2-7; D uncertain. The germline gives CDR1 MGHRA, CDR2 YSYEKL. Trimming shortened V by 0 bases and J by 0 bases, and 12 bases separated the two germline ends. The CDR3 runs to 16 residues. Here the CDR3 reads CASSQDDRSSSYEQYF. The DNA for the CDR3 is TGCGCCAGCAGCCAAGATGACCGCTCCAGCTCCTACGAGCAGTACTTC.

This clone came up once. The chain recombines TRBV2 with TRBJ1-1; D not resolved. Germline V gene lookup returns CDR1 SNHLY and CDR2 FYNNEI. Trimming took off 7 bases at V and 1 base at J, with 10 bases between the two ends. The CDR3 extends over 13 amino acids. The CDR3 region has the DNA TGTGCCAGCACTCAGGCCGAGAACACTGAAGCTTTCTTT. Protein product: CASTQAENTEAFF.

This clone showed up just once. V usage is TRBV19 and J usage is TRBJ1-1, with D perhaps matching TRBD1 (5 bases). The germline V gene encodes CDR1 LNHDA and CDR2 SQIVND (reference sequence). The germline V and J ends were trimmed by 1 base and 8 bases, with 11 bases remaining between them. This CDR3 contains 13 residues. The DNA for the CDR3 is TGTGCCAGTAGTATAGTAGAGGGGTTCGAAGCTTTCTTT. This encodes CASSIVEGFEAFF.

This clone was counted only a few times. The rearrangement links TRBV9 to TRBJ2-1; 7 bases align to TRBD1. The junction had 5 bases not matched to a gene; V was cut back by 3 bases and J by 8 bases. This CDR3 spans 13 amino acids. The V gene's germline CDR1 is SGDLS and CDR2 YYNGEE. The CDR3 protein is CASSETGDDEQFF. The CDR3 bases are TGTGCCAGCAGCGAAACAGGGGACGATGAGCAGTTCTTC.

V is TRBV5-4 and J is TRBJ2-3, with D possibly being TRBD1 (6 bases). Trimming removed 4 bases at V and 2 bases at J, with 14 bases between. The CDR3 is 15 residues long. The germline V gene encodes CDR1 SGHNT and CDR2 YYREEE (reference sequence). CDR3 residues: CASSQRTATTDTQYF. CDR3 nucleotide sequence: TGTGCCAGCAGCCAGAGGACAGCAACCACAGATACGCAGTATTTT.

The chain uses TRBV5-1 and TRBJ2-5, with TRBD1 matching over 7 bases. With 2 bases clipped from V and 5 bases from J, the junction kept 9 bases outside the gene matches. The CDR3 covers 15 residues. The germline gives CDR1 SGHRS, CDR2 YFSETQ. The CDR3 region is CASSFSRGQGETQYF. The CDR3 DNA reads TGCGCCAGCAGCTTTTCGAGGGGGCAGGGGGAGACCCAGTACTTC.

The genes are TRBV9 and TRBJ1-1, with D possibly being TRBD1 (5 bases). From germline, CDR1 is SGDLS and CDR2 YYNGEE. V lost 0 bases, J lost 4 bases, and 10 bases lay in between. The length of the CDR3 is 14 residues. The CDR3 bases are TGTGCCAGCAGCGTAGGGGGGGAGACCACTGAAGCTTTCTTT. Residues: CASSVGGETTEAFF.

The chain carries TRBV9 and TRBJ1-2, with D uncertain. V was trimmed by 0 bases and J by 2 bases, leaving 8 bases between them. Looked up from germline, CDR1 is SGDLS and CDR2 is YYNGEE. The CDR3 spans 14 residues. This chain's CDR3 is CASSVEEVNYGYTF. The CDR3 DNA is TGTGCCAGCAGCGTAGAGGAGGTAAACTATGGCTACACCTTC.

The chain employs TRBV28 and TRBJ1-2; D is unresolved. Trimming took off 7 bases at V and 4 bases at J, with 7 bases between the two ends. There are 11 residues in the CDR3. Germline loops: CDR1 MDHEN, CDR2 SYDVKM. The CDR3 DNA reads TGTGCCAGCAACGAGATCTATGGCTACACCTTC. Its protein is CASNEIYGYTF.

This clone has only one observation. The CDR3 region has the DNA TGTGCCAGCAGTGTGGGGGGAGTGAGCTCTGGAAACACCATATATTTT. The encoded protein is CASSVGGVSSGNTIYF. The chain links TRBV2 to TRBJ1-3, with D perhaps matching TRBD1 (5 bases). CDR3 size: 16 residues. Trimming removed 4 bases from V and 0 bases from J, with 13 bases in between. The V gene's germline CDR1 is SNHLY and CDR2 FYNNEI. The full variable domain, with the rest looked up from reference TRBV2 and TRBJ1-3, is EPEVTQTPSHQVTQMGQEVILRCVPISNHLYFYWYRQILGQKVEFLVSFYNNEISEKSEIFDDQFSVERPDGSNFTLKIRSTKLEDSAMYFCASSVGGVSSGNTIYFGEGSWLTVV.

This chain uses TRBV4-1 with TRBJ1-1; D is unresolved. Between the trimmed V and J ends, which lost 1 base and 1 base, there was a span of 13 bases. From germline, CDR1 is MGHRA and CDR2 YSYEKL. The CDR3 covers 16 residues. Here the CDR3 DNA reads TGCGCCAGCAGCCAAGTCCCCGCGGGCCGGAACACTGAAGCTTTCTTT. Translation: CASSQVPAGRNTEAFF.

This sequence joins TRBV6-1 and TRBJ2-1; either TRBD1 or TRBD2 may supply D (7 bases each). The germline CDR1 and CDR2 sequences are MNHNS and SASEGT. The germline V and J ends were trimmed by 3 bases and 4 bases, with 10 bases remaining between them. The CDR3 loop spans 14 amino acids. The CDR3: CASSEQGGYNEQFF. In nucleotides, the CDR3 is TGTGCCAGCAGTGAGCAGGGGGGGTACAATGAGCAGTTCTTC.